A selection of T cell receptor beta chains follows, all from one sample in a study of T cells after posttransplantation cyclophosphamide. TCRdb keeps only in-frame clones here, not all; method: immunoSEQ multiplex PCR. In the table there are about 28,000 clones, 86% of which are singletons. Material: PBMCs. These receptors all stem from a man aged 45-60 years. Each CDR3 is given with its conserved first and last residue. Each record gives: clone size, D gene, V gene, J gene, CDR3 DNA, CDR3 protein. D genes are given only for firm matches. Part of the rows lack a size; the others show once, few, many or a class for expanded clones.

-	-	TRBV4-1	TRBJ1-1	TGCGCCAGCAGCCAAGATCCCTCCACTGAAGCTTTCTTT	CASSQDPSTEAFF
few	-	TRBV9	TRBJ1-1	TGTGCCAGCAGCACCACCGGGAACACTGAAGCTTTCTTT	CASSTTGNTEAFF
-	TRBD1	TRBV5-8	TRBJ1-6	TGTGCCAGCAGCTGGGGACAGAGCAATTCACCCCTCCACTTT	CASSWGQSNSPLHF
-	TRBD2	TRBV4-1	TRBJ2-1	TGCGCCAGCAGCCAAGGGGAGGGGCCCCCCGACAATGAGCAGTTCTTC	CASSQGEGPPDNEQFF
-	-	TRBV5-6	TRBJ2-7	TGTGCCAGCAGCTTGTCTCAGATCTACGAGCAGTACTTC	CASSLSQIYEQYF
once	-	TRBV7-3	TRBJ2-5	TGTGCCAGCAGCTTGCGGGGGACGGAAGGGGGTGGAGAGACCCAGTACTTC	CASSLRGTEGGGETQYF
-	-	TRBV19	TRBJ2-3	TGTGCCAGTAGTATAGGGAGAGATACGCAGTATTTT	CASSIGRDTQYF
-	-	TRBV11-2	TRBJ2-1	TGTGCCAGCAGCTCCGGGTCTTACTCATACAATGAGCAGTTCTTC	CASSSGSYSYNEQFF
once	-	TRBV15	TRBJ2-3	TGTGCCACCAGCAAAACCCCAAGCACGGATACGCAGTATTTT	CATSKTPSTDTQYF
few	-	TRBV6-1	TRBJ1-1	TGTGCCAGCAGGAAGGGGGAGGGATGGGGCACTGAAGCTTTCTTT	CASRKGEGWGTEAFF
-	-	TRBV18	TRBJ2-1	TGTGCCAGCTCACCTGGACAGTCCTACAATGAGCAGTTCTTC	CASSPGQSYNEQFF
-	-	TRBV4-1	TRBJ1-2	TGCGCCAGCAGCCAAGTTGGGCAGGGGAATGGCTACACCTTC	CASSQVGQGNGYTF
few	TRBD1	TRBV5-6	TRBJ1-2	TGTGCCAGCAACATACAGGGGGCGGGAGGCTACACCTTC	CASNIQGAGGYTF
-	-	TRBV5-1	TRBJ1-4	TGCGCCAGCAGCTCCTCTATTTTGGACGGAGGGCAAAAACTGTTTTTT	CASSSSILDGGQKLFF
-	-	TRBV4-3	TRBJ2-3	TGCGCCAGCAGCCAAGGGTCTTCGTGGGGGGGCCCAGATACGCAGTATTTT	CASSQGSSWGGPDTQYF
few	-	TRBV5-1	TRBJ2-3	TGCGCCAGCAGCTTGTTCGGGGGTACTAGCACAGATACGCAGTATTTT	CASSLFGGTSTDTQYF
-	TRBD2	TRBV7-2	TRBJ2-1	TGTGCCAGCAACTTAGGACTAGCGACCTACAATGAGCAGTTCTTC	CASNLGLATYNEQFF
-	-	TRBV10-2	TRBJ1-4	TGCGCCAGCAGTGAATACGGTAGTAATGAAAAACTGTTTTTT	CASSEYGSNEKLFF
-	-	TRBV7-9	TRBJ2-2	TGTGCCAGCGGCCACCCTTATGGCACCGGGGAGCTGTTTTTT	CASGHPYGTGELFF
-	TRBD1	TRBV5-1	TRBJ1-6	TGCGCCAGCAGCTTGGATCCGGGACAGGGCCCGATTTCCAATTCACCCCTCCACTTT	CASSLDPGQGPISNSPLHF
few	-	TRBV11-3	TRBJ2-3	TGTGCCAGCAGCTTTACAGTGCGAGATACGCAGTATTTT	CASSFTVRDTQYF
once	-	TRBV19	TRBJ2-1	TGTGCCAGTAGTAAAACGGGCTCCTACAATGAGCAGTTCTTC	CASSKTGSYNEQFF
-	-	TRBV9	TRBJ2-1	TGTGCCAGCAGCACCTTGGGGGCGGGAGCTTACTACAATGAGCAGTTCTTC	CASSTLGAGAYYNEQFF
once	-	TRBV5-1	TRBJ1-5	TGCGCCAGCAGCTTGGAGGGGGGCAATCAGCCCCAGCATTTT	CASSLEGGNQPQHF
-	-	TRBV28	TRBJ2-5	TGTGCCAGCAGTTTCACCGGGTCCCTTAGAGAGACCCAGTACTTC	CASSFTGSLRETQYF
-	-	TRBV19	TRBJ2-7	TGTGCCAGTTCCCGCGGACATCCCTCCTACGAGCAGTACTTC	CASSRGHPSYEQYF
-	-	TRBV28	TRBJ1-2	TGTGCCAGCGGGGCCCTTAGTAGTTATAGTGGCTACACCTTC	CASGALSSYSGYTF
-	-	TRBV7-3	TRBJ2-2	TGTGCCAGCAGCTTGAGCAGCGCGAACACCGGGGAGCTGTTTTTT	CASSLSSANTGELFF
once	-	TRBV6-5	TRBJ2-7	TGTGCCAGCAGTTACCTCGAGCAGGGAAGTGAGCAGTACTTC	CASSYLEQGSEQYF
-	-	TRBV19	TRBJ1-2	TGTGCCAGTAGTACCCGGCAGGGTGTCTATGGCTACACCTTC	CASSTRQGVYGYTF
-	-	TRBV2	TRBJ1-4	TGTGCCAGCAGGCCCCGGGATGGATCGGGTGAAAAACTGTTTTTT	CASRPRDGSGEKLFF
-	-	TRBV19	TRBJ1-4	TGTGCCAGTAGTATTGGGCTAGGGGTCGTAGAAAAACTGTTTTTT	CASSIGLGVVEKLFF
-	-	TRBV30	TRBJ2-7	TGTGCCTGGAGTGTAGGCCAGCGGGCCGTCTACGAGCAGTACTTC	CAWSVGQRAVYEQYF
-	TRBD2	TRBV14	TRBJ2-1	TGTGCCAGCAGCCTGGGACTAGCATATGAGCAGTTCTTC	CASSLGLAYEQFF
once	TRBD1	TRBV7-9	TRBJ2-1	TGTGCCAGCAGCTCCCCGCTTTCACAGGGGTCCTACAATGAGCAGTTCTTC	CASSSPLSQGSYNEQFF
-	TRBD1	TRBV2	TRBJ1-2	TGTGCCAGCAGTGAAGCCCGACAGGGGGGCTACACCTTC	CASSEARQGGYTF
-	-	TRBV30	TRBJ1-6	TGTGCCTGGAAGGGCAGGGGACTACCTCTCCACTTT	CAWKGRGLPLHF